This T cell receptor (beta chain) was recorded in a study of vaccination effects on CD4 cells after COVID-19 (dated by TCRdb to the early 2020s). Background for the entire study: Each participant received two doses of an mRNA SARS-CoV-2 vaccine, either BNT162b2 or mRNA-1273. Cultures from other donors in the study were sequenced with the Oncomine TCR Beta short-read assay on an Illumina iSeq 100. A total of more than 8 COVID-19 convalescent patients and several SARS-CoV-2-naive healthy vaccine recipients were included in the full study. The study compared SARS-CoV-2 spike-specific CD4+ TCR repertoires before and after mRNA vaccination in COVID-19 convalescent patients and infection-naive vaccine recipients. Paper-wide results and their limitations: In healthy vaccine recipients, vaccine-induced clones were almost all SARS-CoV-2 mono-reactive, with only 1 of 255 cross-reactive with common cold coronaviruses. Only a small number of convalescent patients were included, and no early post-infection timepoints were available, which limited the study. At late post-vaccination timepoints, both infection-induced and vaccine-induced clones showed marked clonal contraction, consistent with waning T cell responses.

To note about this clone: This clone's antigen is unknown. No much larger clone is present one base from it, and per-base qualities are unavailable. The sample carries other DNA sequences with the same CDR3.

Spanning cysteine to phenylalanine, the CDR3 consists of 13 amino acids. The retained sequence is limited to the CDR3, 39 bases, with the frame set at the first base. From the germline V gene, CDR1 is MNHEY and CDR2 is SVGAGI. Trimmed from V: 5 bases; trimmed from J: 7 bases; junction bases lacking a gene match: 5. In the ViraFEST assay, PBMC were stimulated with viral peptide pools, and antigen-specific CD4+ T cell clonotypes were then identified by expansion using TCR sequencing. After less than eleven days of culture, CD4+ T cells were isolated with the EasySep CD4+ T cell isolation kit. Healthy vaccine recipients had no prior SARS-CoV-2 infection, confirmed by negative nucleocapsid antibodies before and after vaccination. Each well held under 2.5 million PBMC cultured in IMDM containing roughly 5% human AB serum, 8.5 to 10 IU/ml IL-2 and gentamicin, along with 8 to 10 ug/ml peptides. Half of the culture medium was replaced with fresh IL-2-containing medium on days 3 and 7. Unless noted otherwise, every peptide stimulation condition was cultured in triplicate wells. Using Ficoll-Paque Plus gradient centrifugation, PBMC were separated from whole blood and then either used fresh or cryopreserved at -140C. The overlapping peptide pools covered the spike proteins of SARS-CoV-2 as well as those of the common cold coronaviruses HCoV-NL63, HCoV-OC43 and HCoV-229E. Genomic DNA was extracted from cultured CD4+ T cells with the QIAamp micro DNA kit.

The library was built by means of the immunoSEQ multiplex PCR assay. DNA from the cultured, isolated CD4+ T cells was subjected to TCR beta CDR3 sequencing. As for the original processing: Non-productive TCR sequences were removed, reads were trimmed to the CDR3 region, and CDR3s of at least 7 amino acids were retained. Antigen-specific clonotypes were identified with the MANAFEST web app by comparing expansion in peptide wells against reference cultures. Positive clones required FDR<0.05 expansion versus reference and all other wells, odds ratio above 5, and frequency above 0.1% in two replicate wells. A clonotype was called cross-reactive if it was significantly expanded both in SARS-CoV-2 spike wells and in at least one common cold coronavirus spike condition. Using the stringdist R package, CDR3 similarity was measured by Levenshtein distance, and unrooted trees were constructed with ape in R 3.6.1. TCRdb took over this immuneACCESS table, retaining in-frame rearrangements with V and J assigned. Such tables are incomplete; in checked studies, under half of the missing clones stem from an unresolved V gene, and the remainder is unexplained. Clonal size and the V and J genes are those of that table, whereas D and trimming came from the DNA. The sample data list about 79,000 clones, and about 74% of these were observed just once. Approximately 1.7% of the sample is held by the ten biggest clonotypes.

In this chain, TRBV6-5 is recombined with TRBJ1-5, and TRBD1 aligns with 7 junction nucleotides. This specimen was CD4+ T cells from PBMCs cultured with HCoV-229E spike peptides, taken before COVID-19 vaccination. What this sample's cell subset or site label stands for: HCoV-229E spike overlapping peptide pool stimulation. This clonotype was sampled from a human donor who received a COVID-19 vaccine. The DNA reads as follows: TGTGCCAGCAGTATGACAGGGAACCAGCCCCAGCATTTT. Its protein reads: CASSMTGNQPQHF.